This entry features one T cell receptor (beta chain) sequence. Antigen: not known. CDR1 and CDR2 from the germline V gene are DFQATT and SNEGSKA (reference sequence). V shed 6 bases and J shed 3 bases, with 14 bases lying between them. The CDR3 spans 13 residues. Through a sample-barcoded 5' primer and a J-beta primer mix, a second PCR was run for roughly 6 to 11 cycles. Every cDNA molecule carried a tag from a template-switch adaptor bearing 12 random nucleotides. Each CDR3 protein is one row after TCRdb ran MiXCR on the 5' RACE reads. The table includes under 800,000 distinct CDR3 sequences, under 25% detected once. This sample is drawn from a study of blood T cells in healthy people across ages. Study results and limitations: Measured against age, TCR beta diversity per million T cells decreased in a roughly linear manner. PBMCs that were unsorted prevented a conclusive naive versus antigen-experienced comparison.

The receptor comes from a man in his 70s in good health. The V gene is TRBV20-1, the J gene TRBJ1-2; maybe TRBD1 (5 bases). Sequenced material: blood. The CDR3 spells CSAKAGGDYGYTF. The CDR3, as DNA: TGCAGTGCCAAAGCGGGAGGGGACTATGGCTACACCTTC.